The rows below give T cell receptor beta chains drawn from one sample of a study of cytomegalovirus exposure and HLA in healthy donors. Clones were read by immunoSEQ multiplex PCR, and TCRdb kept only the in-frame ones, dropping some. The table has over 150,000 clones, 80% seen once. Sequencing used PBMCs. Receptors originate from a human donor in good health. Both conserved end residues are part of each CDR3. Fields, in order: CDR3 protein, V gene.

CASSVEAGVYEQYF TRBV9
CASSLAGTGFAGYTF TRBV7-9
CASNPRGLGQPQHF TRBV19
CASSESGRTDTQYF TRBV2
CASSSASGGSSYEQYF TRBV7-2
CASSHRDRVYNEQFF TRBV4-3
CASSVGLSYEQYF TRBV2
CASSLAGGAEAFF TRBV5-6
CASSVGGAGSETQYF TRBV9
CASSLFRGRATEAFF TRBV27
CATTVDSYTGELFF TRBV2
CASTHRDRGGSGYTF TRBV28
CATLDRSYGYTF TRBV28
CASSVGTDGYTF TRBV5-6
CAAGLADYEQYF TRBV6-6
CASSAGVSSYEQFF TRBV4-3
CASSLETGLNTEAFF TRBV4-1
CASSYDRDRVYEQFF TRBV6-5
CASSLYLDTGELFF TRBV7-2
CASSEPMRNEQFF TRBV6-1
CASSLSVGGEQYF TRBV27
CASSAAQRGLGETQYF TRBV5-6
CASRYRVGAMNTEAFF TRBV2
CASSLDRTGEETQYF TRBV5-4
CSVGTFVTDTQYF TRBV29-1
CVVTGGSYNEQFF TRBV6-6
CASSLMRGGELFF TRBV7-2
CASSDYRVGTEAFF TRBV25-1
CASSYGEAQYF TRBV7-2
CASREVSGNTIYF TRBV6-5
CASSAPGQYYEQYF TRBV6-1
CAARGANTGELFF TRBV5-1
CASSIQGARVTYEQYF TRBV7-8
CASSKSTGERNIQYF TRBV19
CASSIVPGKTEAFF TRBV19
CASTLGGADGYTF TRBV7-2
CASAAKVTDTQYF TRBV6-4
CASSLGLAGATDTQYF TRBV7-7
CASSLVGLAAGETQYF TRBV5-6
CAILSGYGNTIYF TRBV10-3
CSVEGDSSYEQYF TRBV29-1
CASSQVAGRDEQFF TRBV4-3
CASSRAGRGTYEQYF TRBV19
CASSLTGAGELFF TRBV19
CASSPTGSGVYGYTF TRBV5-1
CASSVGQGVPNYGYTF TRBV9
CASSSGNTIYF TRBV28
CASKREYEQFF TRBV5-6
CASSLRVLTEAFF TRBV11-3
CASSQESRESEKLFF TRBV4-1
CASDPGASTEAFF TRBV12-5
CASSLTFRDTYNTEAFF TRBV11-2
CASSLMGWGDEQFF TRBV6-5
CASSLGTGRPTKQYF TRBV7-9
CSVVRSTARYNEQFF TRBV29-1
CASSRTSGGASYNEQFF TRBV2
CASSTRRAGELFF TRBV7-6
CASTPQNTEAFF TRBV19
CASSGAGRGSTDTQYF TRBV9